This is a list of T cell receptor beta chains from one sample in a study of tumor and adjacent non-tumor tissue in lung cancer. Using its own MiXCR run on the multiplex PCR reads, TCRdb lists one record per CDR3 protein. Of under 100,000 distinct CDR3 sequences listed, around 70% are singletons. The material sequenced was lung tumor tissue. The receptor set was obtained from a woman in her seventies with non-small cell lung cancer. Both conserved end residues are part of each CDR3. The D gene is left open where the match is weak. Clone size is stated in some rows and not others, as once, few, many or a class when expanded.

d_gene	v_gene	j_gene	abundance	CDR3aa	CDR3nt
NA	TRBV12-3/TRBV12-4	TRBJ2-7	many	CASSLTFSSGDYEQYF	TGTGCCAGCAGTTTGACCTTCTCCTCCGGGGACTACGAGCAGTACTTC
TRBD1	TRBV4-2	TRBJ1-1	NA	CANSPDRANTEAFF	TGTGCCAACAGCCCCGACAGGGCGAACACTGAAGCTTTCTTT
NA	TRBV29-1	TRBJ1-4	NA	CSVDGGCGKLFF	TGCAGCGTTGACGGAGGATGTGGAAAACTGTTTTTT
TRBD1	TRBV29-1	TRBJ1-1	NA	CSLRTGSNTEAFF	TGCAGTCTACGGACAGGCTCGAACACTGAAGCTTTCTTT
TRBD2	TRBV29-1	TRBJ2-3	NA	CIVERGGSADTQCF	TGCATCGTTGAACGAGGCGGGAGTGCAGATACGCAGTGTTTT
NA	TRBV4-2	TRBJ2-7	NA	CASSQDFNRLLVGLPSSYEQYF	TGTGCCAGCAGCCAAGATTTCAACAGATTACTAGTGGGATTACCGAGCTCCTACGAGCAGTACTTC
NA	TRBV29-1	TRBJ1-4	NA	CSVDGGDEKLFF	TGCAGCGTTGACGGAGGAGACGAAAAACTGTTTTTT
TRBD2	TRBV29-1	TRBJ2-1	many	CSVEFTSGIPREQFF	TGCAGCGTTGAATTTACTAGCGGGATACCCCGTGAGCAGTTCTTC
TRBD2	TRBV29-1	TRBJ2-1	NA	CSVYGTSGCNGQFF	TGCAGCGTCTACGGGACTAGCGGGTGCAATGGGCAGTTCTTC
TRBD2	TRBV20-1	TRBJ2-3	many	CSPSGRAGPTDTQYF	TGCAGTCCTAGCGGCAGGGCGGGACCCACAGATACGCAGTATTTT
NA	TRBV15	TRBJ1-5	many	CATSRVTAGGQPQHF	TGTGCCACCAGCAGAGTGACAGCCGGGGGTCAGCCCCAGCATTTT
NA	TRBV29-1	TRBJ2-4	NA	CSVVEAPRGIQYF	TGCAGCGTTGTTGAAGCGCCTAGGGGCATTCAGTACTTC
TRBD1	TRBV4-1	TRBJ1-1	NA	CASSQNDQDRPNTVAFF	TGCGCCAGCAGCCAAAACGACCAGGACAGGCCGAACACTGTAGCTTTCTTT
NA	TRBV28	TRBJ1-3	once	CASSPAVTSGNTIYF	TGTGCCAGCAGCCCGGCAGTCACCTCTGGAAACACCATATATTTT
NA	TRBV6-6	TRBJ1-2	NA	CASSLTEVFSYGYTF	TGTGCCAGCAGCCTCACCGAAGTTTTTTCCTATGGCTACACCTTC
NA	TRBV12-3/TRBV12-4	TRBJ2-2	few	CASSLRQGRTGKLFF	TGTGCCAGCAGTTTAAGGCAGGGGCGAACCGGGAAGTTGTTTTTT
TRBD2	TRBV4-1	TRBJ2-3	once	CASNHPGLEGGPNTDTQYF	TGCGCCAGCAACCATCCGGGACTAGAGGGAGGGCCAAACACAGATACGCAGTATTTT
NA	TRBV12-3/TRBV12-4	TRBJ2-1	many	CASSPSYEQFF	TGTGCCAGCAGTCCTAGCTATGAGCAGTTCTTC
TRBD2	TRBV19	TRBJ2-1	few	CASSFRGNSAGGYNEQFF	TGTGCCAGTAGTTTTCGGGGCAACTCAGCGGGAGGTTACAATGAGCAGTTCTTC
TRBD1	TRBV10-3	TRBJ2-1	many	CAISVGTGGYNEQFF	TGTGCCATCAGTGTTGGGACAGGGGGATACAATGAGCAGTTCTTC
NA	TRBV4-1	TRBJ2-3	medium-sized	CASSQTRLTGPSDTQYF	TGCGCCAGCAGCCAAACCAGGTTGACAGGACCCTCGGATACGCAGTATTTT
NA	TRBV5-5	TRBJ2-1	NA	CASTGELNTDNEQFF	TGTGCTAGCACCGGGGAGCTTAACACCGACAATGAGCAGTTCTTC
NA	TRBV9	TRBJ1-1	NA	CASSVEHREISEAFF	TGTGCCAGCAGCGTAGAACACAGGGAGATTAGTGAAGCTTTCTTT
TRBD1	TRBV6-6	TRBJ2-5	NA	CVSSSKLGTASRLCF	TGTGTCAGCAGTTCCAAATTAGGGACAGCTTCACGCCTGTGCTTC
NA	TRBV6-1	TRBJ1-2	NA	CASSMMEGDGYTF	TGTGCCAGCAGTATGATGGAAGGGGACGGCTACACCTTC
NA	TRBV29-1	TRBJ2-1	NA	CSVLGGVRVGSLPYNEQFF	TGCAGCGTTTTGGGAGGTGTTCGGGTGGGATCATTACCCTACAATGAGCAGTTCTTC
TRBD1	TRBV20-1	TRBJ2-3	NA	CSTRQERDRGITDTQYF	TGCAGTACTAGGCAAGAGAGGGACAGAGGAATCACAGATACGCAGTATTTT
TRBD2	TRBV5-1	TRBJ2-5	NA	CASSLGRLAGTETQNF	TGCGCCAGCAGCTTGGGGCGGCTAGCGGGAACCGAGACCCAGAACTTC
NA	TRBV12-5	TRBJ2-1	NA	CASGLRRDDEQFF	TGTGCTAGTGGCTTGAGACGTGACGATGAGCAGTTCTTC
TRBD2	TRBV18	TRBJ2-3	NA	CANSSRTSGGTDTQYF	TGTGCCAACTCATCGCGGACTAGCGGGGGCACAGATACGCAGTATTTT
NA	TRBV5-4	TRBJ2-7	NA	CASSFDVAEVGREYF	TGTGCCAGTAGCTTCGACGTAGCGGAAGTGGGACGTGAGTACTTC
NA	TRBV6-1	TRBJ1-1	NA	CANTPTIENTEAFF	TGTGCCAACACCCCGACGATAGAGAACACTGAAGCTTTCTTT
NA	TRBV5-4	TRBJ2-3	many	CASSLGGDETTDTQYF	TGTGCCAGCAGCTTAGGGGGTGACGAGACGACAGATACGCAGTATTTT
NA	TRBV7-9	TRBJ2-6	many	CASSARYGTSGANVLTF	TGTGCCAGCAGCGCCCGGTATGGCACCTCTGGGGCCAACGTCCTGACTTTC
TRBD2	TRBV5-1	TRBJ2-1	NA	CASSMTSGRWNEQFF	TGCGCCAGCAGCATGACTAGCGGGAGATGGAATGAGCAGTTCTTC
NA	TRBV29-1	TRBJ2-7	once	CSIVQHEQYF	TGTAGCATCGTGCAGCACGAGCAATACTTC
TRBD1	TRBV5-7	TRBJ1-5	NA	CASSLEIGTGKRQAQHF	TGTGCCAGCAGCCTAGAAATCGGGACAGGGAAACGACAGGCCCAGCATTTT
NA	TRBV30	TRBJ1-1	NA	CAWREYAENTEAFF	TGTGCCTGGAGAGAATATGCAGAGAACACTGAAGCTTTCTTT
TRBD2	TRBV28	TRBJ2-3	NA	CASNKASGGTDMQYF	TGTGCCAGTAATAAGGCTAGCGGGGGCACAGATATGCAGTATTTT
TRBD1	TRBV20-1	TRBJ1-5	NA	CSARDQDREFQPQHF	TGCAGTGCTAGAGACCAGGACAGGGAGTTTCAGCCCCAGCATTTT
TRBD1	TRBV28	TRBJ1-1	NA	CTSRLSGTGGLDTEAFF	TGTACCAGCAGACTCTCCGGGACAGGGGGCTTGGATACTGAAGCTTTCTTT
NA	TRBV18	TRBJ2-7	NA	CASSPEKNYEQYF	TGTGCCAGCTCACCAGAGAAGAACTACGAACAGTACTTC
TRBD1	TRBV12-3/TRBV12-4	TRBJ2-1	once	CASSPGAGGINDQFF	TGTGCCAGCAGTCCTGGTGCAGGGGGCATTAATGACCAGTTCTTC
NA	TRBV30	TRBJ1-2	many	CAWSVDMNYGYTF	TGTGCCTGGAGTGTAGACATGAATTATGGCTACACCTTC
TRBD1	TRBV28	TRBJ1-1	many	CASSPLRGPWLNTEAFF	TGTGCCAGCAGTCCCCTCAGGGGGCCCTGGTTAAACACTGAAGCTTTCTTT
NA	TRBV12-3/TRBV12-4	TRBJ1-2	many	CASSPSENYGYTF	TGTGCCAGCAGCCCGTCAGAGAACTATGGCTACACCTTC
NA	TRBV2	TRBJ2-3	NA	CASSAGGATDTQYF	TGTGCCAGCAGTGCGGGGGGCGCGACAGATACGCAGTATTTT
NA	TRBV29-1	TRBJ1-2	many	CSARRSSNYGYTF	TGCAGCGCCCGAAGGTCCTCTAACTATGGCTACACCTTC
NA	TRBV29-1	TRBJ2-3	NA	CSVQSEGNTDTQYF	TGCAGCGTACAAAGTGAGGGGAACACAGATACGCAGTATTTT
NA	TRBV7-9	TRBJ2-2	many	CASSSLTSGTDTGELFF	TGTGCCAGCAGCTCCTTAACTAGTGGTACGGACACCGGGGAGCTGTTTTTT
NA	TRBV20-1	TRBJ1-2	NA	CSANGGGGARVNYGYTF	TGCAGTGCTAACGGCGGTGGGGGGGCTCGGGTCAACTATGGCTACACCTTC
NA	TRBV12-3/TRBV12-4	TRBJ2-1	many	CASSPRHGNEQFF	TGTGCCAGCAGTCCAAGACATGGCAATGAGCAGTTCTTC
NA	TRBV5-1	TRBJ2-7	NA	CASSFDSEVREQYF	TGCGCCAGCAGCTTCGACAGTGAGGTACGGGAGCAGTACTTC